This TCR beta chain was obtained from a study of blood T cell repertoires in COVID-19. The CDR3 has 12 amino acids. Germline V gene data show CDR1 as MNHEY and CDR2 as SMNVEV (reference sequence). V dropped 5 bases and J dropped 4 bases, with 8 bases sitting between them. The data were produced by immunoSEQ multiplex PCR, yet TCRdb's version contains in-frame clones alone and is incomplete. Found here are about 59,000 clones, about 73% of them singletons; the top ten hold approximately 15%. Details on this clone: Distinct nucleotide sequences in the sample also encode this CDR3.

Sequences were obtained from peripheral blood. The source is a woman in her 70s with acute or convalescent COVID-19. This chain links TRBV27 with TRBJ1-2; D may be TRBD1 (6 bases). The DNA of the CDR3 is TGTGCCAGCAGTCCACAGGGCTATGGCTACACCTTC. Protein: CASSPQGYGYTF.